This TCR beta chain was found in a study of T-cell memory formation after mild COVID-19. The wider study: The two donors had largely donor-specific TCR clusters.

TCRdb reprocessed the 5' RACE reads with MiXCR, giving one entry per CDR3 protein. The sample shows under 550,000 distinct CDR3 sequences, around a sixth of them seen only once. The CDR3 length is 14 residues. CDR1 and CDR2 (germline): KGHSH, LQKENI. V was trimmed by 2 bases and J by 1 base, leaving 6 bases between them. A note on this clonotype: Its specificity is unknown.

Study-level findings and limits: Mostly located in CM and EM were contracting CD4+ clones, with contracting CD8+ clones located in EMRA. Clonal second-wave expansions that peaked on day 37 had unconfirmed SARS-CoV-2 specificity.

The chain employs TRBV18 and TRBJ1-3; D ambiguous. This TCR was sampled from an adult woman who had mild COVID-19 (a few samples of this study predate the infection). Cell type and time point are not known. The specimen sequenced was PBMCs or a T cell subset sorted from them (not recorded which). This CDR3 reads CASSPRESGNTIYF. The CDR3 DNA is TGTGCCAGCTCACCAAGGGAGTCTGGAAACACCATATATTTT.